The rows below give T cell receptor beta chains drawn from one sample of a study of OX40 agonist ivuxolimab in advanced cancers. Repertoires were generated with immunoSEQ multiplex PCR, while TCRdb's copy carries only in-frame clones and drops some. Here the sample spans 65,000 to 95,000 clones, more than 70% being singletons. Here the sequenced sample was CD4+ or CD8+ T cells sorted from blood, taken in a trial of the OX40 agonist ivuxolimab. These receptors all come from an adult with an advanced solid tumor such as melanoma, head and neck, liver or kidney cancer. Both conserved end residues are trimmed from each CDR3. Each record gives: clone size, V gene, J gene, CDR3 protein. Clone size is stated in some rows and not others, as once, few, many or a class when expanded.

>-|TRBV6-6|TRBJ2-4
ASSKKREVAKNIQY
>-|TRBV4-3|TRBJ1-1
ASSQGRRNTEAF
>-|TRBV19|TRBJ1-1
ASSIRGTANTEAF
>-|TRBV6-5|TRBJ2-5
ASSYLAGQETQY
>few|TRBV4-1|TRBJ2-5
ASSQTRLAGGGETQY
>many|TRBV6-5|TRBJ1-3
ASSYSRTGDGNTIY
>-|TRBV27|TRBJ1-5
ASRGFSNQPQH
>-|TRBV27|TRBJ2-7
ASSRPDRGLHEQY
>-|TRBV4-3|TRBJ1-2
ASSQEAQGDNYGYT
>-|TRBV5-1|TRBJ1-2
ASMSARDSNYGYT
>-|TRBV7-9|TRBJ2-1
ASSRTGGPNEQF
>-|TRBV7-9|TRBJ2-7
ASSLATGTFEQY
>-|TRBV5-1|TRBJ1-3
ASSLSVPVSGNTIY
>-|TRBV19|TRBJ2-4
ASTPGQVGIQY
>-|TRBV30|TRBJ1-3
AWSPLGVGNTIY
>-|TRBV2|TRBJ2-3
ASSRGGGTSSTDTQY
>-|TRBV5-1|TRBJ2-5
ASSLGRGQETQY
>-|TRBV27|TRBJ2-2
ASSFWGTSVGGELF
>-|TRBV7-6|TRBJ1-6
ASSLGPLQNYNSPLH
>-|TRBV10-3|TRBJ1-2
AINIGGQGNDGYT
>-|TRBV5-1|TRBJ1-1
ASSLAGLGDTEAF
>-|TRBV7-9|TRBJ2-3
ASSFSTDTQY
>-|TRBV14|TRBJ2-1
ASSPWWGPSGVNEQF
>-|TRBV9|TRBJ2-5
ASSEGLAGGQETQY